The source of this T cell receptor beta chain is a study of blood T cells in healthy people across ages (dated by TCRdb to the mid-2010s). As for the study more broadly: In model experiments, template switching captured about one uniquely barcoded TCR beta cDNA molecule for every two T cells. To track age-related changes in TCR beta repertoire diversity, the study relied on deep sequencing normalized with unique cDNA molecular identifiers. The donors were divided into four age groups: young (average around 15 years), middle-aged (approximately 42), aged (under 70) and long-lived (more than 75). To avoid experimental bias, donors of different ages were spread randomly across the sequencing lanes. The study analyzed two additional independent replicas of 1 million unique cDNA reads from the same blood draw for two donors, one aged 18 to 30 and one aged 80 or older.

From a lookup of the germline V gene (reference sequence), CDR1 and CDR2 are MNHEY and SMNVEV. V and J are trimmed by 0 bases and 6 bases, and the gene matches miss 8 bases of the junction. The CDR3 has 16 amino acids, counting the end cysteine and phenylalanine. Of all the DNA, just the CDR3 is kept, 48 bases in frame from base 1. The library relied on 5' RACE. Sequencer: Illumina HiSeq 2500. A second PCR of roughly 7 to 11 cycles was performed with a sample-barcoded 5' primer and a J-beta primer mix. A unique molecular identifier was introduced onto each TCR beta cDNA molecule by a template-switch 5' adaptor carrying 12 random nucleotides. Each sample yielded at least 2.5 million CDR3-containing paired-end reads. First-strand cDNA synthesis was performed from all RNA using the Mint cDNA synthesis kit, with priming by a TRBC-specific oligonucleotide. Following uracil-DNA glycosylase treatment, a first 18-cycle PCR with universal primers M1SS and BC2_uni_R was performed on all cDNA. For the original study's pipeline: For normalization, 1 million high-quality reads, each with a distinct molecular identifier, were randomly selected from each sample. Instead of being binned into consensus sequences, reads that shared molecular identifiers were thrown out. CDR3 identification, clonotype clustering and error correction used MiTCR with a Q25 quality threshold and the strictest error-elimination algorithm. A nonparametric unseen species model using Euler transformation provided a lower-bound estimate of total TCR beta diversity. TCRdb trimmed the raw reads at Q25, called clones with MiXCR and kept productive beta chains. Each entry is one CDR3 protein sequence, shown with its most common DNA and genes. In this record, the V and J calls reflect TCRdb's handling and not the investigators' own analysis. This sample comprises approximately 690,000 distinct CDR3 sequences, 58% of them detected only once. Over 30% of the sample goes to the ten largest clones.

Paper-wide results and their limitations: Observed TCR beta diversity per million T cells fell roughly linearly with age, and a significant reduction was already apparent by age around 39. Because donor CMV infection status was unknown, age-related changes in expanded clonotypes were potentially confounded. Estimates of total diversity from one million sequenced T cells were regarded as lower bounds and underestimates. Because profiling used bulk unsorted PBMCs, naive and antigen-experienced compartments could not be compared conclusively. There was a strong correlation between observed TCR beta diversity and the percentage of naive T cells measured by flow cytometry. Compared with the aged group, the long-lived group had more naive CD4+ T cells, fewer expanded clones and increased TCR diversity, a pattern suggesting age selection.

The donors were some 39 Caucasian individuals from Russia, aged roughly 6 to 100 years, who were systemically healthy. Around 10 milliliters of peripheral blood were drawn from each donor into EDTA-treated Vacutainer tubes. Ficoll-Paque density-gradient centrifugation was used to isolate PBMCs, with at least 7 million per sample. Total RNA was extracted from PBMCs with Trizol reagent, with at least 5 micrograms obtained per sample. The percentages of naive CD45RAhigh/CD27high T cells were determined by flow cytometry on a PBMC aliquot from every donor. A remark on this clonotype: Its antigen remains unidentified. One base away there is no much larger clone; base qualities are not given.

The sequenced material came from blood. The rearranged chain carries TRBV27 and TRBJ2-3, and 8 junctional nucleotides match TRBD2. The source of this sequence is a man in his 60s in good health. The DNA sequence is as follows: TGTGCCAGCAGTTTATCGAATACGGGGGGGTGGGATACGCAGTATTTT. Translated, this is CASSLSNTGGWDTQYF.